A single sample gave rise to the 18 T cell receptor beta chains below, sequenced in a study of cytomegalovirus exposure and HLA in healthy donors. Primers: 60 Vbeta forward and 13 Jbeta reverse. Using immunoSEQ multiplex PCR, the repertoire was profiled, and TCRdb retains in-frame clones only, with some absent. The sample holds about 150,000 clones; 60% to 80% are singletons and the top ten take less than 2%. Source material: PBMCs. The source of these receptors is a woman aged 30 to 39 in good health and CMV-seronegative.

The rearrangement joins TRBV27 to TRBJ1-2, with 7 bases lining up with TRBD1. The V and J ends lost 2 bases and 4 bases, in that order; junction bases with no gene match: 7. CDR3 size: 15 residues. In germline, CDR1 is MNHEY, CDR2 SMNVEV (reference sequence). This chain's CDR3 is CASSLRSGTAYGYTF. CDR3 DNA sequence: TGTGCCAGCAGTTTACGGAGTGGGACAGCCTATGGCTACACCTTC.

V and J are TRBV21-1 and TRBJ2-7; TRBD1 was called by the table and not checked on the DNA. TRBV21-1 counts as a pseudogene. This CDR3 is built from 17 residues. This CDR3 reads CASSSCPTGTDSYEQYF. In DNA form, the CDR3 reads TGTGCCAGCAGCAGCTGCCCAACCGGGACAGACTCCTACGAGCAGTACTTC.

The chain combines TRBV10-3 with TRBJ2-5; D might be TRBD1 (5 bases). Germline V gene sequence: CDR1 ENHRY, CDR2 SYGVKD. The V end was cut by 9 bases, the J end by 2 bases, with 10 bases between. This CDR3 is built from 12 residues. CDR3 DNA: TGTGCCATTTCAGGGCGACAAGAGACCCAGTACTTC. Protein sequence: CAISGRQETQYF.

This clone showed up just once. The chain recombines TRBV5-1 with TRBJ1-2; 7 nucleotides match TRBD1. This CDR3 has 14 residues. V shed 5 bases and J 8 bases; nucleotides not matched to a gene: 12. Germline V CDR1 and CDR2: SGHRS, YFSETQ. The CDR3 reads CASSYTGTDGGYTF. CDR3 in DNA: TGCGCCAGCAGTTACACTGGGACAGATGGGGGCTACACCTTC.

The rearrangement joins TRBV6-1 to TRBJ2-3, with 10 bases identical to TRBD1. CDR1 MNHNS and CDR2 SASEGT come from the germline V gene. V lost 3 bases and J lost 2; bases outside the gene matches: 5. CDR3 length: 16 residues. The CDR3 sequence is CASSELGQGVTDTQYF. CDR3 in DNA: TGTGCCAGCAGTGAGCTTGGACAGGGGGTCACAGATACGCAGTATTTT.

The gene calls are TRBV5-4 and TRBJ2-1; 9 bases fit TRBD1. The V and J ends lost 4 bases and 8 bases, in that order; junction bases with no gene match: 7. The CDR3 totals 14 residues. CDR1 and CDR2 from the germline V gene are SGHNT and YYREEE (reference sequence). Here the CDR3 reads CASSQTGGTDEQFF. DNA of the CDR3: TGTGCCAGCAGCCAGACAGGGGGTACGGATGAGCAGTTCTTC.

The V call is TRBV4-1, the J call TRBJ2-1; TRBD1 might be the D (6 bases). This CDR3 is built from 16 residues. Germline V lookup: CDR1 MGHRA, CDR2 YSYEKL. Trimming pared 1 base from V and 4 bases from J, leaving 14 bases between. The CDR3 DNA is TGCGCCAGCAGCCAAGGATCCGCAACAGGGTACAATGAGCAGTTCTTC. This translates into CASSQGSATGYNEQFF.

The chain couples TRBV5-4 to TRBJ1-3; D uncertain. Looked up from germline, CDR1 is SGHNT and CDR2 is YYREEE (reference sequence). This CDR3 comprises 15 residues. Trimming cost V 3 bases and J 0 bases, with 10 bases left between them. For the CDR3, the DNA is TGTGCCAGCAGCTCTATAGATACCTCTGGAAACACCATATATTTT. This gives the protein CASSSIDTSGNTIYF.

The chain links TRBV7-2 to TRBJ1-2, with a tentative D call TRBD1 (6 bases). The V gene lost 8 bases and the J gene lost 2 bases, with 12 bases spanning the gap. CDR1 is SGHTA and CDR2 is FQGNSA in the germline V gene. This CDR3 is built from 13 residues. The CDR3: CASDPGTNYGYTF. CDR3 bases: TGTGCCAGCGACCCGGGGACAAACTATGGCTACACCTTC. Together with reference TRBV7-2 and TRBJ1-2, the CDR3 gives the full variable domain: GAGVSQSPSNKVTEKGKDVELRCDPISGHTALYWYRQSLGQGLEFLIYFQGNSAPDKSGLPSDRFSAERTGGSVSTLTIQRTQQEDSAVYLCASDPGTNYGYTFGSGTRLTVV.

The chain couples TRBV6-4 to TRBJ2-1; 9 nucleotides match TRBD1. Germline V gene sequence: CDR1 MRHNA, CDR2 SNTAGT. With V trimmed by 10 bases and J by 8 bases, 18 bases remained unmatched. The CDR3 contains 16 residues. CDR3 coding DNA: TGTGCCACCAACCAAGCTCCGGGACAGGGTGTGGATGAGCAGTTCTTC. It translates to CATNQAPGQGVDEQFF.

The J gene is TRBJ1-3, the V gene TRBV30, with 7 bases fitting TRBD1. V shed 3 bases and J 8 bases; nucleotides not matched to a gene: 4. This CDR3 comprises 12 residues. Germline V gene data show CDR1 as GTSNPN and CDR2 as SVGIG (reference sequence). The CDR3 region is CAWRTGTDTIYF. Here the CDR3 DNA reads TGTGCCTGGAGGACAGGGACAGACACCATATATTTT.

V gene TRBV5-1 combines with J gene TRBJ1-1; 7 nucleotides align to TRBD1. V was pared by 4 bases and J by 0 bases, with 12 bases of the junction left unmatched. This CDR3 contains 17 residues. The germline V gene has CDR1 SGHRS and CDR2 YFSETQ. CDR3 sequence: CASSPRTGGRVNTEAFF. Written as DNA, the CDR3 is TGCGCCAGCAGCCCTCGGACAGGTGGACGGGTGAACACTGAAGCTTTCTTT. Combining the CDR3 with reference TRBV5-1 and TRBJ1-1 gives the whole variable domain KAGVTQTPRYLIKTRGQQVTLSCSPISGHRSVSWYQQTPGQGLQFLFEYFSETQRNKGNFPGRFSGRQFSNSRSEMNVSTLELGDSALYLCASSPRTGGRVNTEAFFGQGTRLTVV.

V is TRBV30 and J is TRBJ1-2, with 7 bases identical to TRBD1. V gave up 0 bases and J gave up 0 bases; unmatched junction bases: 4. CDR1 is GTSNPN and CDR2 is SVGIG in the germline V gene (reference sequence). This CDR3 region has 15 residues. The DNA for the CDR3 is TGTGCCTGGAGTGTACGACAGGGAACTAACTATGGCTACACCTTC. Protein sequence: CAWSVRQGTNYGYTF.

This rearrangement joins TRBV30 to TRBJ2-1, with a tentative D call TRBD1 (6 bases). CDR3 length: 17 residues. With 0 bases removed from V and 7 bases from J, the gap between germline ends came to 22 bases. CDR1 is GTSNPN, CDR2 SVGIG, per germline (reference sequence). The CDR3 DNA reads TGTGCCTGGAGTGTACACCATACTGGGACAATGGTTAATGAGCAGTTCTTC. The encoded protein is CAWSVHHTGTMVNEQFF.

V is TRBV2 and J is TRBJ2-7; D may be TRBD1 (5 bases). V was pared by 8 bases and J by 5 bases, with 13 bases between. There are 12 residues in the CDR3. CDR1 SNHLY and CDR2 FYNNEI come from the germline V gene. The CDR3 DNA reads TGTGCCAGCGGGGCGCCTCCCAACGAGCAGTACTTC. Translating gives CASGAPPNEQYF. Variable domain in full (rest from reference TRBV2 and TRBJ2-7): EPEVTQTPSHQVTQMGQEVILRCVPISNHLYFYWYRQILGQKVEFLVSFYNNEISEKSEIFDDQFSVERPDGSNFTLKIRSTKLEDSAMYFCASGAPPNEQYFGPGTRLTVT.

V gene TRBV5-1 combines with J gene TRBJ2-7; 10 positions agree with TRBD1. The CDR3 is 16 residues long. Looked up from germline, CDR1 is SGHRS and CDR2 is YFSETQ. V dropped 3 bases and J dropped 6; count of bases not matched to a gene: 12. The CDR3 here is CASSWGTGALLGEQYF. In DNA, the CDR3 is TGCGCCAGCAGCTGGGGGACAGGGGCCCTACTTGGCGAGCAGTACTTC. The full variable domain, with the rest looked up from reference TRBV5-1 and TRBJ2-7, is KAGVTQTPRYLIKTRGQQVTLSCSPISGHRSVSWYQQTPGQGLQFLFEYFSETQRNKGNFPGRFSGRQFSNSRSEMNVSTLELGDSALYLCASSWGTGALLGEQYFGPGTRLTVT.

The chain uses TRBV11-2 and TRBJ2-7; no firm D call. The V end lost 3 bases, the J end lost 1 base, and 10 bases lay between the germline ends. CDR3 size: 14 residues. Per the germline V gene, CDR1 is SGHAT and CDR2 is FQNNGV. The CDR3 DNA sequence: TGTGCCAGCAGCTTCACACCTGTATCCTACGAGCAGTACTTC. As protein: CASSFTPVSYEQYF. Supplemented by reference TRBV11-2 and TRBJ2-7, the full variable domain reads EAGVAQSPRYKIIEKRQSVAFWCNPISGHATLYWYQQILGQGPKLLIQFQNNGVVDDSQLPKDRFSAERLKGVDSTLKIQPAKLEDSAVYLCASSFTPVSYEQYFGPGTRLTVT.

The chain combines TRBV19 with TRBJ2-3, with 12 bases matching TRBD2. The germline V gene encodes CDR1 LNHDA and CDR2 SQIVND (reference sequence). The CDR3 runs to 17 residues. Trimming removed 5 bases from V and 5 bases from J; junction bases left unmatched: 11. This chain's CDR3 is CASSGDGLAGMGDTQYF. In DNA, the CDR3 is TGTGCCAGTAGTGGGGACGGACTAGCGGGGATGGGAGATACGCAGTATTTT.